The 29 T cell receptor beta chains in this list originate from one sample, sequenced in a study of regulatory T cells in long-lasting Graves disease. HTBI primers from iRepertoire and Arm-PCR of CDR3 regions yielded the TCR beta libraries. MiXCR, applied by TCRdb to the multiplex PCR reads, yields one record per CDR3 protein. This sample has nearly 350,000 distinct CDR3 sequences, with around 20% found just once. Time point reported: persistent/refractory GD, antithyroid drugs over 5 years with positive TRAb. PBMCs provided the RNA from which the TCR library was made. The specimen was peripheral blood mononuclear cells (PBMCs), collected when the disease was refractory, from a patient treated with antithyroid drugs. The origin of the receptors is a female donor with Graves disease.

This chain uses TRBV19 with TRBJ1-5; D may be TRBD1 (6 bases). CDR3 length equals 13 residues. The germline V and J ends were trimmed by 3 bases and 5 bases, with 8 bases remaining between them. CDR1 is LNHDA, CDR2 SQIVND, per germline (reference sequence). In DNA, the CDR3 is TGTGCCAGTAGTATCTGGACAGATCAGCCCCAGCATTTT. Protein sequence: CASSIWTDQPQHF.

This clonotype was picked up many times. This rearrangement joins TRBV20-1 to TRBJ2-5; 8 bases are a match to TRBD2. This CDR3 spans 15 amino acids. Germline V lookup: CDR1 DFQATT, CDR2 SNEGSKA (reference sequence). J lost 5 bases, V lost 2 bases, and 10 bases had no gene match. In nucleotides, the CDR3 is TGCAGTGCTAGACAACTAGCGGCCCCGGAGGAGACCCAGTACTTC. It yields the protein CSARQLAAPEETQYF.

This clonotype was picked up many times. The chain recombines TRBV15 with TRBJ2-5; maybe TRBD2 (5 bases). V dropped 6 bases and J dropped 2 bases, with 10 bases sitting between them. CDR1 LNHNV and CDR2 YYDKDF come from the germline V gene (reference sequence). The CDR3 has 13 residues. The CDR3 nucleotides are TGTGCCACCAGACGGGGAACACAAGAGACCCAGTACTTC. Its translation is CATRRGTQETQYF.

The chain carries TRBV7-2 and TRBJ2-2; a possible D gene is TRBD1 (6 bases). In germline, CDR1 is SGHTA, CDR2 FQGNSA. The CDR3 runs 14 residues. V was clipped by 4 bases and J by 7 bases, with 13 bases between them. CDR3 sequence (DNA): TGTGCCAGCAGCTGGGGGCTATCGGGCGGGGAGCTGTTTTTT. This gives the protein CASSWGLSGGELFF.

In its sample, this clonotype was seen a few times. CDR3 sequence: CSARVSTESGYTF. The CDR3 DNA follows: TGCAGTGCTAGAGTTTCGACTGAGTCAGGCTACACCTTC. This chain joins TRBV20-1 and TRBJ1-2; D unresolved. V was trimmed by 1 base and J by 8 bases, leaving 14 bases between them. The CDR3 extends over 13 amino acids. Germline lookup yields CDR1 DFQATT and CDR2 SNEGSKA (reference sequence).

Concerning this clonotype itself: A much larger clonotype is one base distant, so this may be a read error. The chain recombines TRBV4-2 with TRBJ2-7; D gene unclear. Germline CDR1 and CDR2: LGHNA and YNFKEQ. V was clipped by 1 base and J by 5 bases, with 9 bases between them. The CDR3 runs to 13 residues. CDR3 sequence: CASSQVNCNEQYF. The CDR3 nucleotides are TGTGCCAGCAGCCAAGTAAATTGCAACGAGCAGTACTTC.

This clonotype showed up just a few times. The chain combines TRBV7-9 with TRBJ2-2, with TRBD2 matching 13 bases. Trimming cost V 5 bases and J 6 bases; bases outside gene matches: 9. Germline V gene lookup returns CDR1 SEHNR and CDR2 FQNEAQ (reference sequence). This CDR3 region has 17 residues. The CDR3 loop is CASSPGLAGAKAGELFF. The CDR3 DNA is TGTGCCAGCAGCCCCGGACTAGCGGGGGCCAAGGCCGGGGAGCTGTTTTTT. The entire variable domain, with the rest obtained from reference TRBV7-9 and TRBJ2-2, is as follows: DTGVSQNPRHKITKRGQNVTFRCDPISEHNRLYWYRQTLGQGPEFLTYFQNEAQLEKSRLLSDRFSAERPKGSFSTLEIQRTEQGDSAMYLCASSPGLAGAKAGELFFGEGSRLTVL.

This clonotype showed up just a few times. The chain combines TRBV6-1 with TRBJ1-5; no reliable D call. Deletions cut 5 bases from V and 5 bases from J, with 16 bases between. The CDR3 length is 15 residues. Per germline, CDR1 MNHNS and CDR2 SASEGT. The CDR3 spells CASSPHSGSYQPQHF. As DNA, the CDR3 is TGTGCCAGCAGTCCACACTCCGGGAGCTATCAGCCCCAGCATTTT.

V and J are TRBV29-1 and TRBJ1-1, with a tentative D call TRBD1 (5 bases). Trimming pared 3 bases from V and 1 base from J, leaving 9 bases between. The CDR3 loop spans 13 amino acids. Germline lookup yields CDR1 SQVTM and CDR2 ANQGSEA. The CDR3: CSVEGGRNTEAFF. CDR3 sequence (DNA): TGCAGCGTTGAGGGGGGACGGAACACTGAAGCTTTCTTT.

This clonotype was counted only a few times. The J gene is TRBJ2-1, the V gene TRBV7-2; 7 bases align to TRBD1. The junction had 4 bases not matched to a gene; V was cut back by 2 bases and J by 3 bases. This CDR3 has 15 amino acids. CDR1 SGHTA and CDR2 FQGNSA come from the germline V gene. CDR3 coding DNA: TGTGCCAGCAGCTTAAGGGGGCTTAACTACAATGAGCAGTTCTTC. Protein sequence: CASSLRGLNYNEQFF.

The chain uses TRBV6-2 or TRBV6-3 and TRBJ2-5; D is perhaps TRBD2 (5 bases). V gave up 5 bases and J gave up 4 bases, with 26 bases separating them. The V gene's germline CDR1 is MNHEY and CDR2 SVGEGT. This CDR3 comprises 18 residues. The CDR3 bases are TGTGCCAGCAGTGAGAATCCGCGGGCGGCCTTTAAGCTAGAGACCCAGTACTTC. Residues: CASSENPRAAFKLETQYF.

V usage is TRBV4-3 and J usage is TRBJ2-2, with 10 bases matching TRBD2. Germline V gives CDR1 LGHNA, CDR2 YSLEER. The CDR3 has 17 amino acids. V lost 1 base and J lost 5; bases outside the gene matches: 7. CDR3 nucleotide sequence: TGCGCCAGCAGCCAAGTTGGGCTAGCGGGGGCAACCGGGGAGCTGTTTTTT. Its protein product is CASSQVGLAGATGELFF.

The table lists this clonotype with a few counts. The chain is built from TRBV3-1 and TRBJ2-3; no clear D. The CDR3 has 14 amino acids. With 2 bases removed from V and 3 bases from J, the gap between germline ends came to 9 bases. Germline CDR1 is LGHDT and CDR2 is YNNKEL (reference sequence). The CDR3 is CASSQTPATDTQYF. The CDR3 DNA follows: TGTGCCAGCAGCCAAACCCCCGCAACAGATACGCAGTATTTT.

This clonotype was counted at least ten times. The chain combines TRBV7-9 with TRBJ1-6; 10 positions match TRBD1. The V gene end was trimmed by 4 bases and the J gene end by 9 bases; junction bases not matched to a gene: 3. Germline loops: CDR1 SEHNR, CDR2 FQNEAQ (reference sequence). The CDR3 consists of 14 residues. CDR3 sequence (DNA): TGTGCCAGCAGCTATGGACAGGGGGGTTCACCCCTCCACTTT. This gives the protein CASSYGQGGSPLHF.

This clonotype occurred a few times. This rearrangement joins TRBV24-1 to TRBJ1-5, with D perhaps TRBD1 (5 bases). The germline V and J ends were trimmed by 3 bases and 7 bases, with 15 bases remaining between them. CDR1 KGHDR and CDR2 SFDVKD come from the germline V gene. The CDR3 spans 15 residues. The CDR3 region has the DNA TGTGCCACCAGTGATGGGAGAGGGGCGGGCCAGCCCCAGCATTTT. Protein: CATSDGRGAGQPQHF.

This clonotype was detected a few times. The chain is built from TRBV13 and TRBJ2-2; D may be TRBD1 (5 bases). The germline gives CDR1 PRHDT, CDR2 FYEKMQ (reference sequence). The CDR3 has 14 residues. Trimming pared 5 bases from V and 6 bases from J, leaving 13 bases between. CDR3 region: CASSQGHPAGELFF. The CDR3 nucleotides read TGTGCCAGCAGCCAAGGACACCCCGCCGGGGAGCTGTTTTTT.

This clonotype showed up many times. V gene TRBV2 combines with J gene TRBJ1-5; D gene uncertain. CDR3 length: 14 amino acids. CDR1 is SNHLY, CDR2 FYNNEI, per germline. Trimming cost V 3 bases and J 5 bases, with 11 bases left between them. CDR3 sequence reads: CASSDEWAHQPQHF. In DNA form, the CDR3 reads TGTGCCAGCAGTGATGAGTGGGCTCATCAGCCCCAGCATTTT.

This clonotype was seen more than once but under ten times. The chain is built from TRBV7-9 and TRBJ1-1; unclear D gene. This CDR3 has 18 residues. Trimming removed 5 bases at V and 5 bases at J, with 27 bases between. Germline lookup yields CDR1 SEHNR and CDR2 FQNEAQ (reference sequence). This chain's CDR3 is CASSPPNRVGRKRTEAFF. The CDR3 DNA sequence: TGTGCCAGCAGCCCACCTAACCGGGTCGGCAGGAAGAGGACTGAAGCTTTCTTT. Complete variable domain (other parts from reference TRBV7-9 and TRBJ1-1): DTGVSQNPRHKITKRGQNVTFRCDPISEHNRLYWYRQTLGQGPEFLTYFQNEAQLEKSRLLSDRFSAERPKGSFSTLEIQRTEQGDSAMYLCASSPPNRVGRKRTEAFFGQGTRLTVV.

Only a few counts were recorded for this clonotype. This sequence joins TRBV7-9 and TRBJ1-1; D is ambiguous. Germline CDR1 and CDR2: SEHNR and FQNEAQ (reference sequence). V lost 1 base, J lost 1 base, and 7 bases lay in between. CDR3 length: 14 amino acids. The CDR3 loop is CASSLEAENTEAFF. The CDR3 DNA sequence: TGTGCCAGCAGCTTAGAGGCAGAGAACACTGAAGCTTTCTTT.

This clonotype was detected ten times or more. CDR3 amino acids: CATSRPSSGSPLAPIYEQYF. Here the CDR3 DNA reads TGTGCCACCAGCAGACCCTCTAGCGGGAGCCCCCTAGCCCCGATCTACGAGCAGTACTTC. This chain uses TRBV15 with TRBJ2-7; the match to TRBD2 covers 10 bases. The CDR3 totals 20 residues. Germline V CDR1 and CDR2: LNHNV, YYDKDF (reference sequence). Losses at the gene ends were 2 bases for V and 3 bases for J; bases not matched to a gene: 19.

The chain employs TRBV2 and TRBJ2-2; D may correspond to TRBD1 or TRBD2 (6 bases each). The CDR3 sequence is 15 residues long. The germline V gene has CDR1 SNHLY and CDR2 FYNNEI. V lost 7 bases and J lost 6, with 18 bases in between. For the CDR3, the DNA is TGTGCCAGCAAGCTCGAGGGGGGCCCCGCCGGGGAGCTGTTTTTT. Translated: CASKLEGGPAGELFF.

A few counts support this clonotype. The chain links TRBV7-8 to TRBJ2-7; D remains ambiguous. Looked up from germline, CDR1 is SGHVS and CDR2 is FQNEAQ. This CDR3 has 11 amino acids. Between the trimmed V and J ends, which lost 4 bases and 5 bases, there was a span of 6 bases. CDR3 in amino acids: CASSSNDEQYF. The CDR3 bases are TGTGCCAGCAGCTCGAACGACGAGCAGTACTTC.

A few counts support this clonotype. The genes are TRBV2 and TRBJ2-1; no reliable D call. The CDR3 is 16 residues long. V was trimmed by 6 bases and J by 0 bases, leaving 15 bases between them. Germline V lookup: CDR1 SNHLY, CDR2 FYNNEI. CDR3 DNA: TGTGCCAGCAGGGCCGGGTTTACTACCTCCTACAATGAGCAGTTCTTC. This gives the protein CASRAGFTTSYNEQFF.

This clonotype was seen at least ten times. The V and J genes are TRBV12-3 or TRBV12-4 and TRBJ1-5; D is uncertain. Trimming left V 7 bases short and J 0 bases short, with 13 bases between. The CDR3 runs 15 residues. Here the CDR3 reads CASTPPGPSNQPQHF. The DNA for the CDR3 is TGTGCCAGCACCCCCCCCGGGCCTAGCAATCAGCCCCAGCATTTT.

The V call is TRBV7-9, the J call TRBJ1-4, with TRBD1 as a possible D gene (5 bases). The V gene's germline CDR1 is SEHNR and CDR2 FQNEAQ (reference sequence). Trimming removed 5 bases from V and 6 bases from J, with 16 bases in between. The CDR3 spans 15 residues. The CDR3 is CASSHPRDGHEKLFF. In DNA form, the CDR3 reads TGTGCCAGCAGCCACCCCCGGGACGGACATGAAAAACTGTTTTTT.

This clonotype was observed many times. The CDR3 spells CASSSGATNEKLFF. Written as DNA, the CDR3 is TGTGCCAGCAGTTCGGGGGCAACTAATGAAAAACTGTTTTTT. The gene calls are TRBV12-3 or TRBV12-4 and TRBJ1-4; perhaps TRBD1 as D (5 bases). Trimming removed 4 bases from V and 0 bases from J, with 6 bases in between. CDR3 length equals 14 residues.

In the case of this clonotype: A much bigger clone sits one base away, suggesting this may be a read error. The chain joins TRBV5-8 to TRBJ1-2; TRBD1 matches 10 bases. Germline-derived CDR1 and CDR2 are SGHTS and YDEGEE. This CDR3 spans 13 amino acids. V dropped 4 bases and J dropped 7; count of bases not matched to a gene: 4. CDR3 sequence reads: CASSEDRGAGYTF. In DNA form, the CDR3 reads TGTGCCAGCAGCGAGGACAGGGGGGCTGGCTACACCTTC.

This clonotype has just a few counts. Being one base from a much bigger clone, this may be a read error. This chain connects TRBV2 to TRBJ2-7; D may match TRBD1 or TRBD2 (5 bases each). CDR1 is SNHLY, CDR2 FYNNEI, per germline. This CDR3 has 14 residues. V shed 8 bases and J shed 0 bases, with 14 bases lying between them. CDR3 in DNA: TGTGCCAGCTCAACCCCAGGGAGCTCCTACGAGCAGTACTTC. Its protein product is CASSTPGSSYEQYF. Filled out from reference TRBV2 and TRBJ2-7, the complete variable domain reads EPEVTQTPSHQVTQMGQEVILRCVPISNHLYFYWYRQILGQKVEFLVSFYNNEISEKSEIFDDQFSVERPDGSNFTLKIRSTKLEDSAMYFCASSTPGSSYEQYFGPGTRLTVT.

The chain recombines TRBV3-1 with TRBJ2-7; 12 bases are a match to TRBD2. Germline CDR1 LGHDT, CDR2 YNNKEL (reference sequence). The CDR3 has 16 amino acids. With 1 base clipped from V and 7 bases from J, the junction kept 8 bases outside the gene matches. The CDR3 DNA follows: TGTGCCAGCAGCCAAGGTCGACTAGCGGGAGTGCGTGAGCAGTACTTC. Its protein product is CASSQGRLAGVREQYF.